This paragraph covers one TCR beta chain sequence. Likely unrecorded immune exposures existed in these nominally healthy donors. The germline V gene encodes CDR1 SGHTA and CDR2 FQGTGA. Trimming pared 1 base from V and 4 bases from J, leaving 11 bases between. The CDR3 contains 16 residues. The sample originates from a study of cytomegalovirus exposure and HLA in healthy donors. Overall study: One earlier analysis, a look at around 170 million T cells, found approximately 120 million unique TCR beta sequences.

The PCR had 60 Vbeta and 13 Jbeta primers. The assay was immunoSEQ multiplex PCR, and TCRdb's table has in-frame clones only and misses some. The sample yields some 200,000 clones, 65% to 85% seen once. The origin of this receptor is a boy aged 2 to 10 in good health and CMV-seronegative. The material sequenced was PBMCs. The genes are TRBV7-3 and TRBJ2-6, with D possibly TRBD2 on 7 matching bases. CDR3 protein: CASSLRGGAGANVLTF. The CDR3 DNA reads TGTGCCAGCAGCTTAAGAGGGGGGGCGGGGGCCAACGTCCTGACTTTC.